Many counts were recorded for the clone carrying this T cell receptor beta chain. V shed 2 bases, J shed 3 bases, and the junction held 16 bases outside the gene matches. The CDR3 consists of 18 residues. Germline assignment: CDR1 SGHTA and CDR2 FQGNSA. This record belongs to a study of low-dose radiotherapy and immunotherapy resistance in tumors. Whole-study context: Cohort 1 received 0.5 Gy per fraction every 2 weeks, totaling 6.5 Gy. Participants in Cohort 2 were given 1 Gy per fraction every two weeks, for 13 Gy over 26 weeks. Intravenous administration to patients comprised nivolumab at 240 mg every two weeks and ipilimumab at 1 mg/kg every six weeks.

Described time point: after trial treatment. The sample's treatment: LDRT plus nivolumab, ipilimumab, low-dose cyclophosphamide and aspirin (RACIN trial). Alpha and beta chains were covered, as first-strand cDNA relied on TRAV- and TRBV-specific primers. Amplification, which lasted 20 to 25 PCR cycles, used a constant-region primer and V-primer adapter to amplify TCRs. MiXCR, run by TCRdb on the reads, gives a single entry per CDR3 protein. Of under 90,000 distinct CDR3 sequences in the sample, less than 20% are singletons; the top ten hold less than 1.5%. The material was PBMCs, obtained after low-dose radiotherapy plus immunotherapy. The chain joins TRBV7-2 to TRBJ2-7, with 7 bases matching TRBD2. This clonotype originated in a male donor with prostate cancer. The CDR3 here is CASSLRGGGGAGFYEQYF. In DNA form, the CDR3 reads TGTGCCAGCAGCTTACGCGGGGGAGGAGGGGCGGGATTCTACGAGCAGTACTTC. The whole variable domain, remainder taken from reference TRBV7-2 and TRBJ2-7, is GAGVSQSPSNKVTEKGKDVELRCDPISGHTALYWYRQSLGQGLEFLIYFQGNSAPDKSGLPSDRFSAERTGGSVSTLTIQRTQQEDSAVYLCASSLRGGGGAGFYEQYFGPGTRLTVT.